The T cell receptor beta chain described here comes from a study of shared clonotypes between healthy human individuals. Study at large: A few men and a couple of women, aged 18 to 49, were donors. General study results and limits: Only a few donors were included, so the genetic and exposure-history diversity represented was limited.

As concerns this clone: What it binds is not known.

V lost 3 bases and J 4 bases, leaving 9 bases between the germline ends. The CDR3 is 14 residues long. The germline gives CDR1 MGHDK, CDR2 SYGVNS. Authors' processing steps: Junction-only immunoSEQ sequences carried no quality scores, so filtering differed. The assay was immunoSEQ multiplex PCR, and TCRdb's table has in-frame clones only and misses some. V and J calls and clone size are given by that table; D and trimming were obtained from the DNA. The sample carries roughly 500,000 clones, 70% to 80% recorded once. This clonotype was sampled from a woman in her thirties or forties in good health. Some clones in this sample may be carry-over from other donors' samples. Sequencing was carried out using PBMCs. The chain combines TRBV25-1 with TRBJ2-2; D unclear. CDR3 in amino acids: CASSELRPTGELFF. DNA for the CDR3: TGTGCCAGCAGTGAGCTACGCCCCACCGGGGAGCTGTTTTTT.